This T cell receptor (beta chain) was sequenced during a study of long-term antiretroviral therapy in people with HIV. Looked up from germline, CDR1 is SNHLY and CDR2 is FYNNEI. V lost 7 bases to trimming and J lost 0 bases, with 10 bases between them. The CDR3 runs 13 residues. Samples were assayed with immunoSEQ v3.0 at survey level. Assay: immunoSEQ multiplex PCR; the TCRdb copy retains only in-frame clones and omits some. Among roughly 30,000 clones, over 90% were seen once, and the ten largest hold 5.5% to 7%. Notes on the study in general: Clones that expanded before ART (that is, prior to treatment) dominated the repertoire at all time points.

As regards this clone: Its antigen is not identified.

Specimens carried roughly 0.95-10 million cryopreserved PBMC before DNA extraction. V and J are TRBV2 and TRBJ2-7, with D perhaps TRBD1 (5 bases). The specimen was unsorted PBMCs, collected around 6.5 years after starting antiretroviral therapy. The TCR sequence derives from a woman in her thirties or forties with HIV. CDR3 nucleotides: TGTGCCAGCACCAAACAGGACTCCTACGAGCAGTACTTC. Its protein is CASTKQDSYEQYF.